A single sample is the source of the 18 T cell receptor beta chains below, sequenced in a study of shared clonotypes between healthy human individuals. Repertoires were generated with immunoSEQ multiplex PCR, while TCRdb's copy carries only in-frame clones and drops some. The table lists around 620,000 clones, 85% to 95% of them singletons. Naive CD8 cells, CD45RO-negative and positively selected for CCR7, excluded terminally differentiated effector memory CD45RA+ cells. Input material: naive CD8+ T cells sorted from blood. These receptors came from a woman aged 25 to 45 in good health.

The CDR3 DNA sequence: TGTGCCAGCAGCTTATCCGCTTCCTACGAGCAGTACTTC. It is translated as CASSLSASYEQYF. V gene TRBV7-7 combines with J gene TRBJ2-5; D gene uncertain. The better agreement between TRBJ2-7 and the DNA end casts doubt on the J call. Per the germline V gene, CDR1 is SSHAT and CDR2 is FNYEAQ (reference sequence). The CDR3 covers 13 residues.

CDR3 DNA sequence: TGTGCCAGCAGCTTCCTAACAGATACGCAGTATTTT. Protein sequence: CASSFLTDTQYF. This sequence joins TRBV7-9 and TRBJ2-3; D uncertain. V lost 3 bases, J lost 3 bases, and 4 bases lay in between. This CDR3 spans 12 amino acids. Looked up from germline, CDR1 is SEHNR and CDR2 is FQNEAQ (reference sequence). The variable domain in full, with the rest retrieved from reference TRBV7-9 and TRBJ2-3, is DTGVSQNPRHKITKRGQNVTFRCDPISEHNRLYWYRQTLGQGPEFLTYFQNEAQLEKSRLLSDRFSAERPKGSFSTLEIQRTEQGDSAMYLCASSFLTDTQYFGPGTRLTVL.

The chain combines TRBV5-4 with TRBJ2-1; TRBD2 matches 13 bases. The ends lost 4 bases at V and 8 bases at J; junction bases unmatched: 9. The CDR3 runs 16 residues. The germline gives CDR1 SGHNT, CDR2 YYREEE (reference sequence). The CDR3 loop is CASSPRTSGSQDEQFF. CDR3 nucleotides: TGTGCCAGCAGCCCCCGGACTAGCGGGAGCCAGGATGAGCAGTTCTTC. Based on the CDR3 plus reference TRBV5-4 and TRBJ2-1, the full variable domain is ETGVTQSPTHLIKTRGQQVTLRCSSQSGHNTVSWYQQALGQGPQFIFQYYREEENGRGNFPPRFSGLQFPNYSSELNVNALELDDSALYLCASSPRTSGSQDEQFFGPGTRLTVL.

The rearrangement uses TRBV6-1 and TRBJ2-7; D is perhaps TRBD2 (6 bases). Trimming took 1 base from V and 2 from J, leaving 12 bases between them. The CDR3 runs to 15 residues. The V gene's germline CDR1 is MNHNS and CDR2 SASEGT. CDR3 sequence reads: CASSEGNGGTYEQYF. The CDR3 nucleotides are TGTGCCAGCAGTGAAGGCAACGGAGGGACCTACGAGCAGTACTTC.

As to this clone: Compared with germline, one end of the junction differs, possibly owing to a read error. The chain couples TRBV15 to TRBJ2-1, with 7 bases fitting TRBD2. The length of the CDR3 is 15 residues. CDR1 LNHNV and CDR2 YYDKDF come from the germline V gene (reference sequence). The CDR3 region has the DNA TGTGCCACCAGCACCGAAGACCTATCTGGCGGGAGTTGGCTCTTC. This gives the protein CATSTEDLSGGSWLF.

The CDR3 loop reads CASSLAAQREGPYAQYF. The CDR3 coding sequence is TGTGCCAGCAGCTTAGCGGCCCAGCGGGAGGGCCCATACGCCCAGTACTTC. The chain is built from TRBV13 and TRBJ2-5; 10 bases are a match to TRBD2. CDR1 PRHDT and CDR2 FYEKMQ come from the germline V gene (reference sequence). The junction had 14 bases not matched to a gene; V was cut back by 1 base and J by 9 bases. This CDR3 region has 17 residues.

This clone showed up just once. The chain joins TRBV27 to TRBJ1-5, with a weak D call TRBD1 (6 bases). Germline CDR1 is MNHEY and CDR2 is SMNVEV (reference sequence). Trimming took 6 bases from V and 0 from J, leaving 24 bases between them. The CDR3 totals 19 residues. The DNA of the CDR3 is TGTGCCAGCAGCTTGACCGGGACACCGCCACCCTATAGCAATCAGCCCCAGCATTTT. Translated: CASSLTGTPPPYSNQPQHF.

The gene calls are TRBV28 and TRBJ1-5; 9 positions match TRBD1. Trimming at V came to 5 bases and at J to 9 bases, leaving 8 bases not matched to a gene. The germline V gene has CDR1 MDHEN and CDR2 SYDVKM. The CDR3 contains 14 residues. The DNA for the CDR3 is TGTGCCAGCAGTCCGGACAGGGGAGGCGCGCCCCAGCATTTT. Translating gives CASSPDRGGAPQHF.

The rearrangement uses TRBV7-9 and TRBJ1-1; possibly TRBD1 for D (6 bases). CDR3 length: 15 residues. V was cut by 5 bases and J by 1 base, with 14 bases left in between. CDR1 and CDR2 (germline): SEHNR, FQNEAQ (reference sequence). The CDR3 bases are TGTGCCAGCAGCCCCCAGGGGAGTTCGAACACTGAAGCTTTCTTT. The encoded protein is CASSPQGSSNTEAFF.

The genes are TRBV5-4 and TRBJ2-2; D not certain. The CDR3 loop spans 11 amino acids. Between the trimmed V and J ends, which lost 4 bases and 5 bases, there was a span of 3 bases. CDR1 is SGHNT, CDR2 YYREEE, per germline (reference sequence). CDR3 sequence: CASSVTGELFF. Here the CDR3 DNA reads TGTGCCAGCAGCGTGACCGGGGAGCTGTTTTTT.

The chain carries TRBV5-6 and TRBJ2-1; 10 positions agree with TRBD1. The CDR3 is made up of 15 amino acids. Germline CDR1 SGHDT, CDR2 YYEEEE. V lost 4 bases to trimming and J lost 7 bases; unmatched junction nucleotides: 8. The CDR3 DNA reads as TGTGCCAGCAGCCTCCCCCGACAGGGGGCAAATGAGCAGTTCTTC. Its translation: CASSLPRQGANEQFF.

The chain recombines TRBV27 with TRBJ1-4; 7 bases are shared with TRBD1. Per germline, CDR1 MNHEY and CDR2 SMNVEV (reference sequence). V was pared by 7 bases and J by 8 bases, with 10 bases of the junction left unmatched. The CDR3 runs to 14 residues. CDR3 amino acids: CASKPTGSGEKLFF. CDR3 in DNA: TGTGCCAGCAAACCGACAGGGAGTGGGGAAAAACTGTTTTTT.

This chain uses TRBV6-4 with TRBJ1-6; D possibly corresponds to TRBD1 (5 bases). CDR3 length: 14 residues. Germline V CDR1 and CDR2: MRHNA, SNTAGT. Trimming shortened V by 4 bases and J by 10 bases, and 14 bases separated the two germline ends. CDR3 nucleotides: TGTGCCAGCAGTGCGGGCAGGGAGGGCTCACCCCTCCACTTT. Protein product: CASSAGREGSPLHF.

The rearrangement uses TRBV11-2 and TRBJ2-7; no clear D. The germline gives CDR1 SGHAT, CDR2 FQNNGV. This CDR3 contains 14 residues. V was shortened by 5 bases and J by 3 bases, with 14 bases between the two germline ends. This CDR3 is CASSTDRNDYEQYF. The CDR3 bases are TGTGCCAGCAGCACGGACCGTAACGACTACGAGCAGTACTTC.

V usage is TRBV27 and J usage is TRBJ2-5, with 13 bases lining up with TRBD2. The trim removed 5 bases at V and 7 bases at J, leaving 7 bases unmatched. The CDR3 has 15 residues. Germline V gene sequence: CDR1 MNHEY, CDR2 SMNVEV (reference sequence). CDR3 nucleotides: TGTGCCAGCAGTCCGGGGACTAGCGGGATGGGGACCCAGTACTTC. Its translation: CASSPGTSGMGTQYF.

The chain uses TRBV7-6 and TRBJ2-1; D might be TRBD1 or TRBD2, each matching 6 bases. CDR3 length equals 14 residues. The ends were cut back, 1 base at V and 6 bases at J, with 10 bases in the middle. Germline V gives CDR1 SGHVS, CDR2 FNYEAQ. In nucleotides, the CDR3 is TGTGCCAGCAGCTTAGGGGGGGCCCCCAATGAGCAGTTCTTC. This encodes CASSLGGAPNEQFF.

CDR3 amino acids: CASSSVLSYEQYF. DNA of the CDR3: TGTGCCAGCAGCTCGGTATTATCCTACGAGCAGTACTTC. The chain recombines TRBV5-6 with TRBJ2-7, with D unclear. In germline, CDR1 is SGHDT, CDR2 YYEEEE. The ends were cut back, 3 bases at V and 1 base at J, with 8 bases in the middle. The CDR3 contains 13 residues.

The chain recombines TRBV28 with TRBJ1-4; D remains ambiguous. This CDR3 has 12 residues. Trimming shortened V by 4 bases and J by 10 bases, and 10 bases separated the two germline ends. Germline loops: CDR1 MDHEN, CDR2 SYDVKM. The chain's CDR3 is CASSYGGGKLFF. The CDR3 nucleotides are TGTGCCAGCAGTTACGGCGGTGGAAAACTGTTTTTT.